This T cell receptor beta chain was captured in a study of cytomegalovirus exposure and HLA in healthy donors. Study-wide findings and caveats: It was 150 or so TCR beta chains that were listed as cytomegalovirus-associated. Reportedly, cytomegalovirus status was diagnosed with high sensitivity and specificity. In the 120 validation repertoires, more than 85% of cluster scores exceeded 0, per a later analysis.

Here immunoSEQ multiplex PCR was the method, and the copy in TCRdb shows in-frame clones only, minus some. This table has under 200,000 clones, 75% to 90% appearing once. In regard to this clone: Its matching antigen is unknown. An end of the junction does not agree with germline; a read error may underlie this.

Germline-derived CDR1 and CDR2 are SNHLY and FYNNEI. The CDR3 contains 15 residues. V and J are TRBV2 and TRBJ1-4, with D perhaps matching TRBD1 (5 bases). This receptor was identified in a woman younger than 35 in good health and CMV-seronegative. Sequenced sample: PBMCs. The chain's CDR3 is CASSEYDRTIEKLFF. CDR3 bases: TGTGCCAGCAGTGAATACGACAGAACTATTGAAAAACTGTTTTTT.